The rows below give T cell receptor beta chains drawn from one sample of a study of T cell responses to AZD1222 COVID-19 vaccine. The protocol was immunoSEQ multiplex PCR, while the TCRdb copy is restricted to in-frame clones and leaves out a portion. The table lists about 140,000 clones, less than 95% of them singletons. This specimen was peripheral blood, taken on day 0 of AZD1222 vaccination. The receptor source for this set is an adult in good health. Each CDR3 is given with its conserved first and last residue. A D gene is named only where the DNA matches it firmly. The size entry is marked missing in some rows and otherwise reads once, few, many or a size class.

-,TRBV2,TRBJ2-7,TRBD1,CASMLVRTGKVEQYF,TGTGCCAGCATGTTGGTCCGGACAGGGAAAGTTGAGCAGTACTTC
-,TRBV2,TRBJ1-1,-,CASNVARDTEAFF,TGTGCCAGCAACGTGGCGAGGGACACTGAAGCTTTCTTT
-,TRBV5-5,TRBJ1-5,-,CAICRPQHF,TGTGCCATTTGCAGGCCCCAGCATTTT
-,TRBV5-1,TRBJ2-1,-,CASSLGGYEQFF,TGCGCCAGCAGCTTGGGGGGTTATGAGCAGTTCTTC
-,TRBV27,TRBJ2-7,TRBD2,CASSGLAGPYEQYF,TGTGCCAGCAGTGGACTAGCGGGACCCTACGAGCAGTACTTC
-,TRBV5-8,TRBJ2-3,-,CASSLHFSSTDTQYF,TGTGCCAGCAGCTTACATTTCAGTAGCACAGATACGCAGTATTTT
-,TRBV13,TRBJ1-2,TRBD1,CASSLLGTVVYGYTF,TGTGCCAGCAGCTTACTCGGGACAGTCGTCTATGGCTACACCTTC
once,TRBV4-1,TRBJ2-2,TRBD2,CASSQSGGGTGELFF,TGCGCCAGCAGCCAGTCCGGGGGAGGGACCGGGGAGCTGTTTTTT
-,TRBV25-1,TRBJ2-3,TRBD1,CASQTGWCYF,TGTGCCAGCCAGACAGGGTGGTGCTATTTT
-,TRBV6-5,TRBJ1-1,-,CASSYGGDTEAFF,TGTGCCAGCAGTTATGGAGGGGACACTGAAGCTTTCTTT
-,TRBV2,TRBJ1-2,-,CASRQAPHGYTF,TGTGCCTCCAGACAGGCCCCTCATGGCTACACCTTC
-,TRBV2,TRBJ1-1,TRBD1,CASLPTGGHDEAFF,TGTGCCAGTCTCCCCACAGGGGGACATGATGAAGCTTTCTTT
once,TRBV11-3,TRBJ2-3,-,CASSLSKAQDGTDTQYF,TGTGCCAGCAGCTTAAGCAAGGCACAGGATGGCACAGATACGCAGTATTTT
few,TRBV5-1,TRBJ2-2,-,CASSIPGRTIANTGELFF,TGCGCCAGCAGCATCCCAGGACGGACTATCGCGAACACCGGGGAGCTGTTTTTT
-,TRBV20-1,TRBJ2-3,-,CSASHKDTQYF,TGCAGTGCTAGCCACAAAGATACGCAGTATTTT
-,TRBV9,TRBJ2-1,-,CASSVESGPQFF,TGTGCCAGCAGCGTAGAGAGCGGGCCACAGTTCTTC
once,TRBV9,TRBJ1-2,-,CASSVGQLANYGYTF,TGTGCCAGCAGCGTAGGTCAGCTAGCTAACTATGGCTACACCTTC
-,TRBV19,TRBJ2-7,TRBD1,CASSSNGGQGTYEQYF,TGTGCCAGTAGCTCCAATGGGGGACAGGGCACCTACGAGCAGTACTTC
-,TRBV6-5,TRBJ2-4,-,CAAGIMGTKNIQYF,TGTGCCGCGGGCATTATGGGTACCAAAAACATTCAGTACTTC
-,TRBV5-8,TRBJ2-3,TRBD1,CASSAPGQGVDTQYF,TGTGCCAGCAGTGCCCCGGGACAGGGGGTCGATACGCAGTATTTT
-,TRBV28,TRBJ2-3,TRBD2,CASLGGGAEDTQYF,TGTGCCAGCCTTGGCGGGGGGGCCGAAGATACGCAGTATTTT
-,TRBV7-2,TRBJ1-2,-,CASSLQPGIYGYTF,TGTGCCAGCAGCTTACAGCCTGGGATCTATGGCTACACCTTC
-,TRBV7-9,TRBJ2-1,-,CASSSTHGSSYNEQFF,TGTGCCAGCAGCTCCACCCATGGTAGCTCCTACAATGAGCAGTTCTTC
-,TRBV4-1,TRBJ2-5,-,CASSQDRRWETQYF,TGCGCCAGCAGCCAAGATCGGCGCTGGGAGACCCAGTACTTC
-,TRBV28,TRBJ1-2,TRBD1,CASSFGQGPGYTF,TGTGCCAGCAGTTTTGGACAGGGGCCTGGCTACACCTTC
-,TRBV9,TRBJ2-5,TRBD1,CASSPSRTGRETQYF,TGTGCCAGCAGCCCATCCAGGACAGGGAGGGAGACCCAGTACTTC
-,TRBV28,TRBJ2-7,TRBD2,CASSRTSLYSLGQYF,TGTGCCAGCAGTAGGACTAGCCTTTACTCCCTAGGGCAGTACTTC
once,TRBV28,TRBJ1-2,-,CASSLWADSNYGYTF,TGTGCCAGCAGTTTATGGGCGGACAGTAACTATGGCTACACCTTC
-,TRBV15,TRBJ2-2,-,CATSRAWSGELFF,TGTGCCACCAGCAGGGCCTGGAGCGGGGAGCTGTTTTTT
-,TRBV7-3,TRBJ2-3,-,CASSPNTDTQYF,TGTGCCAGCAGCCCGAACACCGATACGCAGTATTTT
-,TRBV29-1,TRBJ1-1,-,CSVTGTVNTEAFF,TGCAGCGTGACCGGGACGGTGAACACTGAAGCTTTCTTT
few,TRBV10-3,TRBJ2-1,-,CAISEEDEQFF,TGTGCCATCAGTGAGGAGGATGAGCAGTTCTTC
-,TRBV29-1,TRBJ2-3,TRBD1,CSVLAGQVHDTQYF,TGCAGCGTTCTCGCGGGACAGGTTCATGATACGCAGTATTTT
-,TRBV6-5,TRBJ2-7,-,CASSRTVNSYEQYF,TGTGCCAGCAGTCGGACTGTCAACTCCTACGAGCAGTACTTC
-,TRBV15,TRBJ1-6,-,CATSTQGFNNSPLHF,TGTGCCACCAGCACCCAGGGGTTCAATAATTCACCCCTCCACTTT
-,TRBV9,TRBJ1-6,-,CASSQGSSYNSPLHF,TGTGCCAGCAGCCAGGGAAGCTCCTATAATTCACCCCTCCACTTT
once,TRBV6-5,TRBJ1-1,TRBD1,CASSRTGGTEAFF,TGTGCCAGCAGTCGGACAGGGGGCACTGAAGCTTTCTTT
-,TRBV12-1,TRBJ2-1,-,CASSFLPSSRGDEQFF,TGTGCCAGCAGCTTTCTTCCTAGCAGCCGTGGGGATGAGCAGTTCTTC
-,TRBV12-3/TRBV12-4,TRBJ1-2,-,CASSFGRGYTF,TGTGCCAGCAGTTTCGGCCGGGGCTACACCTTC
-,TRBV6-5,TRBJ2-7,-,CASSSYGTYEQYF,TGTGCCAGCAGTTCTTACGGCACCTACGAGCAGTACTTC
once,TRBV5-1,TRBJ1-2,-,CASTRDTDTLFGYTF,TGCGCCAGCACCCGGGACACTGACACCTTATTTGGCTACACCTTC
-,TRBV19,TRBJ2-3,-,CASGPLGTSTDTQYF,TGTGCCAGTGGCCCTCTAGGGACCAGCACAGATACGCAGTATTTT
-,TRBV13,TRBJ2-3,-,CASSLPRVRYTQYF,TGTGCCAGCAGTCTTCCTAGGGTCCGTTACACGCAGTATTTT
-,TRBV24-1,TRBJ2-2,TRBD2,CATSDREGTGELFF,TGTGCCACCAGTGATAGGGAGGGGACCGGGGAGCTGTTTTTT
-,TRBV6-1,TRBJ1-1,-,CASSELGGNTEAFF,TGTGCCAGCAGTGAACTGGGTGGGAACACTGAAGCTTTCTTT
-,TRBV19,TRBJ1-2,-,CASRWRHSNYGYTF,TGTGCCAGTAGATGGAGGCATAGTAACTATGGCTACACCTTC
-,TRBV30,TRBJ1-1,TRBD1,CAWSEQGIGGNTEAFF,TGTGCCTGGAGTGAACAGGGGATTGGGGGGAACACTGAAGCTTTCTTT
-,TRBV28,TRBJ1-2,TRBD1,CASRTPGQGYYGYTF,TGTGCCAGCAGGACTCCGGGACAGGGGTACTATGGCTACACCTTC
-,TRBV24-1,TRBJ2-3,-,CATSDPSGEVYTDTQYF,TGTGCCACCAGCGACCCCTCCGGGGAGGTTTACACAGATACGCAGTATTTT
-,TRBV19,TRBJ1-2,-,CASSFQTGGGYGYTF,TGTGCCAGTAGTTTCCAGACAGGAGGGGGCTATGGCTACACCTTC
-,TRBV10-2,TRBJ1-5,-,CASSFGQGQPQHF,TGCGCCAGCTCTTTCGGGCAAGGTCAGCCCCAGCATTTT
-,TRBV6-5,TRBJ1-1,TRBD1,CASSRQGMTEAFF,TGTGCCAGCAGTCGACAGGGTATGACTGAAGCTTTCTTT
-,TRBV6-5,TRBJ2-7,-,CASRVGPYEQYF,TGTGCCAGCAGAGTAGGGCCCTACGAGCAGTACTTC
-,TRBV7-9,TRBJ1-4,TRBD1,CASTNSGGNEKLFF,TGTGCCAGCACCAACTCAGGGGGGAATGAAAAACTGTTTTTT
-,TRBV14,TRBJ2-1,TRBD2,CASSQDYQREYEQFF,TGTGCCAGCAGCCAAGATTACCAGCGGGAGTATGAGCAGTTCTTC
many,TRBV7-9,TRBJ1-1,-,CASSTQSNTEAFF,TGTGCCAGCAGCACCCAGTCGAACACTGAAGCTTTCTTT